The 13 T cell receptor beta chains below all came from one sample that was sequenced in a study of blood T cell repertoires in COVID-19 (TCRdb year 2020). Library prep was done by the immunoSEQ multiplex PCR assay. TCRdb mirrors the immuneACCESS table, restricted to in-frame sequences. Some clones are absent from its copies; in checked studies, under half trace to an unresolved V gene, and the reason for the others is unknown. Here the sample has approximately 190,000 clones; around four fifths occur a single time. 6.9% of the sample goes to the ten largest clones. The sequencing sample was made of peripheral blood. All receptors derive from a human donor with acute or convalescent COVID-19. The donor label of this sample is uncertain.

V and J are TRBV7-2 and TRBJ1-3; 7 positions agree with TRBD1. CDR1 is SGHTA and CDR2 is FQGNSA in the germline V gene. Trimming at V came to 2 bases and at J to 3 bases, leaving 4 bases not matched to a gene. CDR3 length: 15 amino acids. As DNA, the CDR3 is TGTGCCAGCAGCTTACCGACAGGGTTTGGAAACACCATATATTTT. Protein sequence: CASSLPTGFGNTIYF.

This sequence joins TRBV5-4 and TRBJ2-3, with TRBD2 matching 8 bases. V trimming: 4 bases; J trimming: 0 bases; junction bases outside the gene matches: 7. The CDR3 is made up of 16 amino acids. Germline V gene sequence: CDR1 SGHNT, CDR2 YYREEE (reference sequence). CDR3: CASSPGGTRSTDTQYF. The CDR3 nucleotides are TGTGCCAGCAGCCCCGGCGGGACTAGGAGCACAGATACGCAGTATTTT.

The chain recombines TRBV9 with TRBJ2-3, with 7 bases identical to TRBD1. V was clipped by 0 bases and J by 4 bases; unmatched bases: 5. CDR3 size: 15 residues. Germline V gene lookup returns CDR1 SGDLS and CDR2 YYNGEE. The CDR3 DNA sequence: TGTGCCAGCAGCGTAGGGCAGGGGGTAGCAGATACGCAGTATTTT. This codes for CASSVGQGVADTQYF.

The chain uses TRBV5-1 and TRBJ2-5, with 10 bases lining up with TRBD2. V lost 2 bases to trimming and J lost 4 bases; unmatched junction nucleotides: 11. CDR3 length equals 17 residues. Germline V lookup: CDR1 SGHRS, CDR2 YFSETQ. CDR3 in DNA: TGCGCCAGCAGCTTTGGGACTAGCGCCCCAGGGCGAGAGACCCAGTACTTC. This encodes CASSFGTSAPGRETQYF.

The rearrangement uses TRBV9 and TRBJ1-1; D gene uncertain. CDR3 size: 16 residues. Germline assignment: CDR1 SGDLS and CDR2 YYNGEE. The V end was cut by 0 bases, the J end by 1 base, with 13 bases between. The CDR3 coding sequence is TGTGCCAGCAGCGTAGGGATCTCCGGAGGGAACACTGAAGCTTTCTTT. This codes for CASSVGISGGNTEAFF.

The table lists this clone with a few counts. The chain uses TRBV12-5 and TRBJ2-2; TRBD2 might be the D (6 bases). This CDR3 region has 17 residues. The V and J ends lost 6 bases and 1 base respectively, with 18 bases between them. The germline V gene has CDR1 LGHNT and CDR2 FRNRAP. CDR3 protein: CASGAVAGRLNTGELFF. The DNA of the CDR3 is TGTGCTAGTGGGGCCGTTGCGGGGAGATTGAACACCGGGGAGCTGTTTTTT. The variable domain in full, with the rest retrieved from reference TRBV12-5 and TRBJ2-2, is DARVTQTPRHKVTEMGQEVTMRCQPILGHNTVFWYRQTMMQGLELLAYFRNRAPLDDSGMPKDRFSAEMPDATLATLKIQPSEPRDSAVYFCASGAVAGRLNTGELFFGEGSRLTVL.

The chain carries TRBV7-8 and TRBJ1-2, with D possibly matching TRBD1 (5 bases). This CDR3 has 14 amino acids. Germline V gene data show CDR1 as SGHVS and CDR2 as FQNEAQ. V lost 5 bases to trimming and J lost 8 bases, with 18 bases between them. CDR3 coding DNA: TGTGCCAGCAGCATGGGACGGGGGGATGGAGGCTACACCTTC. Its translation: CASSMGRGDGGYTF.

The chain carries TRBV6-5 and TRBJ2-2; D may be TRBD2 (6 bases). The germline CDR1 and CDR2 sequences are MNHEY and SVGAGI. The CDR3 extends over 15 amino acids. The germline V and J ends were trimmed by 5 bases and 4 bases, with 14 bases remaining between them. CDR3 protein: CASSPPGLGTGELFF. In nucleotides, the CDR3 is TGTGCCAGCAGTCCCCCGGGACTTGGCACCGGGGAGCTGTTTTTT.

The chain combines TRBV6-5 with TRBJ1-2; 10 bases align to TRBD1. Germline loops: CDR1 MNHEY, CDR2 SVGAGI. CDR3 length: 13 residues. Unmatched junction bases numbered 6, after V lost 6 bases and J lost 8 bases. CDR3 coding DNA: TGTGCCAGCAGCTTGGACAGGGGGAGCGGCTACACCTTC. This gives the protein CASSLDRGSGYTF.

V is TRBV5-8 and J is TRBJ2-2; the D is unclear. Germline V gene sequence: CDR1 SGHTS, CDR2 YDEGEE. The V gene lost 6 bases and the J gene lost 0 bases, with 15 bases spanning the gap. The CDR3 loop spans 16 amino acids. The CDR3, as DNA: TGTGCCAGCAACCGCCGGCGGAATGCGAACACCGGGGAGCTGTTTTTT. Amino acids: CASNRRRNANTGELFF. The variable domain in full, with the rest retrieved from reference TRBV5-8 and TRBJ2-2, is EAGVTQSPTHLIKTRGQQATLRCSPISGHTSVYWYQQALGLGLQFLLWYDEGEERNRGNFPPRFSGRQFPNYSSELNVNALELEDSALYLCASNRRRNANTGELFFGEGSRLTVL.

V usage is TRBV18 and J usage is TRBJ1-1; the D is unclear. Trimming removed 3 bases at V and 8 bases at J, with 7 bases between. Germline V gene sequence: CDR1 KGHSH, CDR2 LQKENI. This CDR3 comprises 11 residues. The CDR3 sequence is CASSPEGEAFF. For the CDR3, the DNA is TGTGCCAGCTCACCTGAGGGAGAAGCTTTCTTT.

V gene TRBV27 combines with J gene TRBJ2-7; 14 bases map to TRBD2. The CDR3 is 19 amino acids. The ends lost 0 bases at V and 6 bases at J; junction bases unmatched: 13. The V gene's germline CDR1 is MNHEY and CDR2 SMNVEV (reference sequence). The CDR3, as DNA: TGTGCCAGCAGTTTATCTTTGGGGCGGGGGACTAGCGGGAGCTTCGAGCAGTACTTC. It yields the protein CASSLSLGRGTSGSFEQYF.

The genes are TRBV12-3 or TRBV12-4 and TRBJ1-1, with TRBD1 as a possible D gene (6 bases). V gave up 3 bases and J gave up 4 bases, with 9 bases separating them. This CDR3 has 13 residues. The CDR3 DNA reads as TGTGCCAGCAGTTTTAGGGGGACCACTGAAGCTTTCTTT. It is translated as CASSFRGTTEAFF.